These 11 T cell receptor beta chains originate from one sample sequenced in a study of T cell responses to AZD1222 COVID-19 vaccine. The protocol was immunoSEQ multiplex PCR, while the TCRdb copy is restricted to in-frame clones and leaves out a portion. The sample carries roughly 90,000 clones, more than 80% recorded once. This specimen consisted of peripheral blood, obtained 28 days after the second AZD1222 dose. The receptors here all came from an adult who received the AZD1222 COVID-19 vaccine.

This clone was counted a few times. V and J are TRBV12-3 or TRBV12-4 and TRBJ1-1; D not certain. The ends were cut back, 3 bases at V and 2 bases at J, with 7 bases in the middle. The CDR3 is made up of 13 amino acids. The CDR3 bases are TGTGCCAGCAGTTTGGAGGGTAACACTGAAGCTTTCTTT. The encoded protein is CASSLEGNTEAFF.

The chain employs TRBV12-5 and TRBJ1-1; TRBD1 matches at 7 bases. The germline V gene encodes CDR1 LGHNT and CDR2 FRNRAP. V trimming: 0 bases; J trimming: 8 bases; junction bases outside the gene matches: 12. This CDR3 has 16 residues. Written as DNA, the CDR3 is TGTGCTAGTGGTTTGGTACTGGACAGGTCAAGAAGGGAAGCTTTCTTT. This encodes CASGLVLDRSRREAFF.

The rearrangement joins TRBV27 to TRBJ2-1; tentatively, D is TRBD1 (6 bases). Germline V lookup: CDR1 MNHEY, CDR2 SMNVEV (reference sequence). V lost 3 bases, J lost 5 bases, and 14 bases lay in between. CDR3 length: 15 amino acids. CDR3 in amino acids: CASSFVGALHNEQFF. The DNA for the CDR3 is TGTGCCAGCAGTTTCGTGGGGGCGCTTCACAATGAGCAGTTCTTC.

The chain links TRBV3-1 (or the pseudogene TRBV3-2) to TRBJ1-4; 7 bases line up with TRBD1. The trim removed 3 bases at V and 0 bases at J, leaving 1 base unmatched. This CDR3 spans 15 amino acids. Germline V gene lookup returns CDR1 LGHDT and CDR2 YNNKEL (reference sequence). The CDR3 DNA is TGTGCCAGCAGCCAGCAGGGGGCAACTAATGAAAAACTGTTTTTT. This codes for CASSQQGATNEKLFF.

V is TRBV20-1 and J is TRBJ2-3; the D is unclear. The V end lost 3 bases, the J end lost 2 bases, and 12 bases lay between the germline ends. The length of the CDR3 is 14 residues. Germline V gene data show CDR1 as DFQATT and CDR2 as SNEGSKA (reference sequence). The CDR3: CSASLARNTDTQYF. For the CDR3, the DNA is TGCAGTGCTAGTTTAGCAAGGAACACAGATACGCAGTATTTT.

The chain is built from TRBV6-5 and TRBJ1-1; D is perhaps TRBD1 (5 bases). Trimming shortened V by 0 bases and J by 3 bases, and 11 bases separated the two germline ends. The CDR3 extends over 15 amino acids. CDR1 is MNHEY, CDR2 SVGAGI, per germline. CDR3 protein: CASSYSFREDTEAFF. The DNA of the CDR3 is TGTGCCAGCAGTTACTCCTTCAGGGAGGACACTGAAGCTTTCTTT.

The J gene is TRBJ1-2, the V gene TRBV30; possibly TRBD1 for D (6 bases). The CDR3 sequence is 14 residues long. Per germline, CDR1 GTSNPN and CDR2 SVGIG (reference sequence). With 4 bases removed from V and 4 bases from J, the gap between germline ends came to 16 bases. The CDR3 reads CAWTLTGLGYGYTF. CDR3 nucleotides: TGTGCCTGGACCCTGACAGGTCTTGGCTATGGCTACACCTTC.

The chain combines TRBV19 with TRBJ1-5; D might be TRBD1 (5 bases). The ends were cut back, 6 bases at V and 4 bases at J, with 10 bases in the middle. This CDR3 contains 13 residues. Per the germline V gene, CDR1 is LNHDA and CDR2 is SQIVND (reference sequence). Written as DNA, the CDR3 is TGTGCCAGTAGAAAACAGGAAAATCAGCCCCAGCATTTT. Translation: CASRKQENQPQHF.

The rearrangement joins TRBV6-1 to TRBJ1-5; 7 bases fit TRBD1. From germline, CDR1 is MNHNS and CDR2 SASEGT. This CDR3 is built from 16 residues. V dropped 3 bases and J dropped 4; count of bases not matched to a gene: 9. The CDR3 DNA sequence: TGTGCCAGCAGTGAGGGGATCACAGGGGTAAATCAGCCCCAGCATTTT. Translating it yields CASSEGITGVNQPQHF.

The rearrangement joins TRBV19 to TRBJ1-2, with a possible D match to TRBD1 (6 bases). V lost 5 bases to trimming and J lost 7 bases, with 14 bases between them. CDR1 is LNHDA, CDR2 SQIVND, per germline (reference sequence). CDR3 size: 13 residues. In DNA, the CDR3 is TGTGCCAGTAGTGAACAGGGCGAAGGTGGCTACACCTTC. The encoded protein is CASSEQGEGGYTF. Variable domain in full (rest from reference TRBV19 and TRBJ1-2): DGGITQSPKYLFRKEGQNVTLSCEQNLNHDAMYWYRQDPGQGLRLIYYSQIVNDFQKGDIAEGYSVSREKKESFPLTVTSAQKNPTAFYLCASSEQGEGGYTFGSGTRLTVV.

Only one count was recorded for this clone. The J gene is TRBJ2-3, the V gene TRBV9, with D unresolved. The V gene lost 0 bases and the J gene lost 5 bases, with 13 bases spanning the gap. Germline loops: CDR1 SGDLS, CDR2 YYNGEE. The CDR3 length is 15 residues. The CDR3 region is CASSVGPKNGDTQYF. DNA of the CDR3: TGTGCCAGCAGCGTAGGTCCCAAAAACGGAGATACGCAGTATTTT.